The rows below give T cell receptor beta chains drawn from one sample of a study of CD8 T cells in Susac syndrome. TCRdb called the immunoSEQ multiplex PCR reads again in MiXCR, with one record for every CDR3 protein. The sample shows 170,000 or so distinct CDR3 sequences, 90% to 96% of them seen only once. The sample was CD4+ T cells from PBMCs. The receptors here all came from a human donor with Susac syndrome. The CDR3 runs from the conserved cysteine through the conserved F or W. The D gene is left open where the match is weak. Some rows mark clone size as missing; the rest say once, few, many or name a class of expanded clone.

J: TRBJ2-5; size: -; V: TRBV29-1; D: -; DNA: TGCAGCGTTCGCTTTGTCATCCAAGAGACCCAGTACTTC; CDR3: CSVRFVIQETQYF
J: TRBJ1-1; size: -; V: TRBV6-6; D: -; DNA: TGTGCCAGCAACGAACCGAACACTGAAGCTTTCTTT; CDR3: CASNEPNTEAFF
J: TRBJ2-2; size: once; V: TRBV12-3/TRBV12-4; D: -; DNA: TGTGCCAGCGCCATCTCGCAGGCCGGGGAGCTGTTTTTT; CDR3: CASAISQAGELFF
J: TRBJ1-2; size: -; V: TRBV29-1; D: -; DNA: TGCAGCGTTGGCGACAGGCGGAGTGGCTACACCTTC; CDR3: CSVGDRRSGYTF
J: TRBJ2-7; size: -; V: TRBV9; D: -; DNA: TGTGCCAGCAGCGCGGGGACCCTAGGGACCTACGAGCAGTACTTC; CDR3: CASSAGTLGTYEQYF
J: TRBJ2-5; size: -; V: TRBV20-1; D: -; DNA: TGCAGTGCCGGGGGTCGACCAGCTCAAGAGACCCAGTACTTC; CDR3: CSAGGRPAQETQYF
J: TRBJ2-7; size: -; V: TRBV12-3/TRBV12-4; D: -; DNA: TGTGCCAGCAGTTTAGGGGAGAGCGGTCTGTCCGTGTACGAGCAGTACTTC; CDR3: CASSLGESGLSVYEQYF
J: TRBJ2-3; size: -; V: TRBV13; D: TRBD2; DNA: TGTGCCAGCAGCCTGACGGGGGGATTGACAGATACGCAGTATTTT; CDR3: CASSLTGGLTDTQYF
J: TRBJ1-2; size: -; V: TRBV28; D: -; DNA: TGTGCCAGCAGGAAGGGGGACTATGGCTACACCTTC; CDR3: CASRKGDYGYTF
J: TRBJ2-5; size: -; V: TRBV28; D: TRBD1; DNA: TGTGCCAGCAGTTTCCGCAGGGGGCGGATCCAAGAGACCCAGTACTTC; CDR3: CASSFRRGRIQETQYF
J: TRBJ2-5; size: -; V: TRBV29-1; D: -; DNA: TGCAGCGTTATGGGGGTTATTGGAGGGGAGACCCAGTACTTC; CDR3: CSVMGVIGGETQYF
J: TRBJ2-6; size: -; V: TRBV6-5; D: -; DNA: TGTGCCAGCAGGACCTCCTCTGGGGCCAACGTCCTGACTTTC; CDR3: CASRTSSGANVLTF
J: TRBJ1-5; size: -; V: TRBV6-5; D: TRBD1; DNA: TGTGCCAGCAGTCGACAGGGGGGCAATCAGCCCCAGCATTTT; CDR3: CASSRQGGNQPQHF
J: TRBJ2-7; size: -; V: TRBV28; D: -; DNA: TGTGCCAGCAGTTTACCTGGATCCTACGAGCAGTACTTC; CDR3: CASSLPGSYEQYF
J: TRBJ2-2; size: -; V: TRBV12-3/TRBV12-4; D: -; DNA: TGTGCCAGCAGTCCACACGGGGAGCTGTTTTTT; CDR3: CASSPHGELFF
J: TRBJ2-5; size: -; V: TRBV29-1; D: -; DNA: TGCAGCGTTGATGCCCTCGGAGTGAAGGGAGAGACCCAGTACTTC; CDR3: CSVDALGVKGETQYF
J: TRBJ1-2; size: once; V: TRBV2; D: TRBD1; DNA: TGTGCCAGCAGGTTGGGACAGGTCAATGGCTACACCTTC; CDR3: CASRLGQVNGYTF
J: TRBJ2-3; size: -; V: TRBV7-8; D: -; DNA: TGTGCCAGCAGTCACCTACCTCCGGGACAGGGGGTACTAGCGGGAGGTTTGGATACGCAGTATTTT; CDR3: CASSHLPPGQGVLAGGLDTQYF
J: TRBJ1-6; size: -; V: TRBV20-1; D: -; DNA: TGCAGTGCTAGATCTGGGGGGAATTCACCCCTCCACTTT; CDR3: CSARSGGNSPLHF
J: TRBJ1-3; size: -; V: TRBV29-1; D: TRBD1; DNA: TGCAGCGTGACAGGGGACACTGGAAACACCATATATTTT; CDR3: CSVTGDTGNTIYF
J: TRBJ2-1; size: -; V: TRBV3-1; D: TRBD2; DNA: TGTGCCAGCAGCCTCCTATCCGGGACTAGGGAGTCGAATGAGCAGTTCTTC; CDR3: CASSLLSGTRESNEQFF
J: TRBJ2-1; size: -; V: TRBV24-1; D: -; DNA: TGTGCCACCAGTGTCGCAGGGCGAACCTACAATGAGCAGTTCTTC; CDR3: CATSVAGRTYNEQFF
J: TRBJ2-5; size: -; V: TRBV15; D: TRBD2; DNA: TGTGCCACCAGCGGGACTAGGACTAGCGGAGAGACCCAGTACTTC; CDR3: CATSGTRTSGETQYF
J: TRBJ1-4; size: -; V: TRBV4-2; D: -; DNA: TGTGCCAGCAGCCAAGGACCGCATTCCGGGACACCAAAAGAAAAACTGTTTTTT; CDR3: CASSQGPHSGTPKEKLFF
J: TRBJ2-1; size: -; V: TRBV9; D: -; DNA: TGTGCCAGCACCCCCCCGGCAGGGAGAGAGCAGTTCTTC; CDR3: CASTPPAGREQFF
J: TRBJ2-5; size: once; V: TRBV12-5; D: TRBD1; DNA: TGTGCTAGTGCCGCGGACAGGGGAGAGACCCAGTACTTC; CDR3: CASAADRGETQYF
J: TRBJ1-2; size: once; V: TRBV15; D: -; DNA: TGTGCCACCAGCAGAGCGGGTGGCTACACCTTC; CDR3: CATSRAGGYTF
J: TRBJ2-5; size: -; V: TRBV6-5; D: -; DNA: TGTGCCAGCAGTTACGGAGGGATGGGGGAGGAGGAGACCCAGTACTTC; CDR3: CASSYGGMGEEETQYF
J: TRBJ2-5; size: -; V: TRBV20-1; D: TRBD2; DNA: TGCAGTGCTAGGAGGCTAGCGGGAGGGGAGACCCAGTACTTC; CDR3: CSARRLAGGETQYF
J: TRBJ2-7; size: -; V: TRBV30; D: TRBD2; DNA: TGTGCCTGGAGTGAACTAGCGGGAGGGTTCTCCTACGAGCAGTACTTC; CDR3: CAWSELAGGFSYEQYF
J: TRBJ2-1; size: -; V: TRBV27; D: -; DNA: TGTGCCAGCAGTCCGGACACCACCTCCTACAATGAGCAGTTCTTC; CDR3: CASSPDTTSYNEQFF
J: TRBJ2-7; size: -; V: TRBV2; D: TRBD2; DNA: TGTGCCAGCAGCTCAACTAGCGGGAGTTCGTACGAGCAGTACTTC; CDR3: CASSSTSGSSYEQYF
J: TRBJ1-5; size: -; V: TRBV18; D: TRBD1; DNA: TGTGCCAGCTCACCAACAGGAGGGGGCAGCAATCAGCCCCAGCATTTT; CDR3: CASSPTGGGSNQPQHF
J: TRBJ2-5; size: -; V: TRBV24-1; D: TRBD2; DNA: TGTGCCACCAGTGCGATGTCCGGCCCCGGGACTAGACCCGAGACCCAGTACTTC; CDR3: CATSAMSGPGTRPETQYF
J: TRBJ2-3; size: -; V: TRBV20-1; D: TRBD2; DNA: TGCAGTGCCAGGCCCAGCGGGGGGGCGTCAGATACGCAGTATTTT; CDR3: CSARPSGGASDTQYF
J: TRBJ2-5; size: once; V: TRBV6-1; D: TRBD1; DNA: TGTGCCAGCAGCGCTTTGACAGGGAGTGGAGAAGAGACCCAGTACTTC; CDR3: CASSALTGSGEETQYF
J: TRBJ2-1; size: -; V: TRBV2; D: TRBD1; DNA: TGTGCCAGCGACCCTATCAGGGGGTACAATGAGCAGTTCTTC; CDR3: CASDPIRGYNEQFF
J: TRBJ2-5; size: -; V: TRBV6-5; D: TRBD1; DNA: TGTGCCAGCAGCCCAACAGGGGGCATGTGGGAGACCCAGTACTTC; CDR3: CASSPTGGMWETQYF
J: TRBJ1-2; size: -; V: TRBV20-1; D: -; DNA: TGCAGTGCTAGACTGGAAAGCCAAAGCGCTGGCTACACCTTC; CDR3: CSARLESQSAGYTF
J: TRBJ2-3; size: -; V: TRBV7-2; D: TRBD2; DNA: TGTGCCAGCAGCTCCGGACTAGCGGGGGGCACAGATACGCAGTATTTT; CDR3: CASSSGLAGGTDTQYF
J: TRBJ1-1; size: -; V: TRBV15; D: -; DNA: TGTGCCACCAGCAGAGATGGGCGGCAGGGGTTGGGTGAAGCTTTCTTT; CDR3: CATSRDGRQGLGEAFF
J: TRBJ2-6; size: -; V: TRBV11-2; D: -; DNA: TGTGCCAGCAGCCGGGACATGTCTGGGGCCAACGTCCTGACTTTC; CDR3: CASSRDMSGANVLTF
J: TRBJ2-4; size: -; V: TRBV28; D: -; DNA: TGTGCCAGCAGTCCCGCCAAAAACATTCAGTACTTC; CDR3: CASSPAKNIQYF
J: TRBJ1-1; size: -; V: TRBV5-4; D: TRBD1; DNA: TGTGCCAGCAGCGCCGGACAGGGAGGAGCTTTCTTT; CDR3: CASSAGQGGAFF
J: TRBJ2-7; size: -; V: TRBV3-1; D: -; DNA: TGTGCCAGCAGCCAAACAGACACCTACGAGCAGTACTTC; CDR3: CASSQTDTYEQYF
J: TRBJ2-3; size: -; V: TRBV29-1; D: -; DNA: TGCAGCGTTGAAGATCCGGGGCGGGGTTCTGGTACGCAGTATTTT; CDR3: CSVEDPGRGSGTQYF
J: TRBJ1-2; size: -; V: TRBV5-1; D: TRBD1; DNA: TGCGCCAGCAGGCAAACAGGGGGCAATGGCTACACCTTC; CDR3: CASRQTGGNGYTF
J: TRBJ1-2; size: -; V: TRBV4-3; D: TRBD1; DNA: TGCGCCAGCAGCCGAGGGACAGGCGGGGACTACACCTTC; CDR3: CASSRGTGGDYTF
J: TRBJ1-4; size: once; V: TRBV12-3/TRBV12-4; D: TRBD1; DNA: TGTGCCAGCAGTTTAACCAGGGGGCCTGACCGACTGTTTTTT; CDR3: CASSLTRGPDRLFF
J: TRBJ2-3; size: -; V: TRBV7-8; D: TRBD1; DNA: TGTGCCAGCAGCTGGAGACAGGGGAATACGCAGTATTTT; CDR3: CASSWRQGNTQYF
J: TRBJ2-1; size: -; V: TRBV9; D: TRBD2; DNA: TGTGCCAGCAGCCCCCCGGGAGGGGTGCGGGGGACGATGTCGCATGAGCAGTTCTTC; CDR3: CASSPPGGVRGTMSHEQFF
J: TRBJ2-1; size: -; V: TRBV19; D: TRBD2; DNA: TGTGCCAGTACTCACGGTTTTAGCGGGAGGGCCCTGGATGAGCAGTTCTTC; CDR3: CASTHGFSGRALDEQFF
J: TRBJ1-1; size: -; V: TRBV29-1; D: -; DNA: TGCAGCGTTATAGTACGCGGGGACCGAGCTTTCTTT; CDR3: CSVIVRGDRAFF
J: TRBJ1-2; size: -; V: TRBV3-1; D: -; DNA: TGTGCCAGCAGCCAAGAGGACGGATACTATGGCTACACCTTC; CDR3: CASSQEDGYYGYTF
J: TRBJ1-1; size: -; V: TRBV29-1; D: -; DNA: TGCAGCGCAACAGGGCCCTCGAACACTGAAGCTTTCTTT; CDR3: CSATGPSNTEAFF